The 25 T cell receptor beta chains below come from one sample, sequenced in a study of Ad26.COV2.S vaccination and SARS-CoV-2 variants. TCRdb keeps only in-frame clones here, not all; method: immunoSEQ multiplex PCR. The sample records more than 150,000 clones, roughly 89% being singletons. Sequences were derived from peripheral blood, sampled after recovery from COVID-19. The receptors were gathered from a human donor who had recovered from COVID-19.

A single count supports this clone. V is TRBV6-5 and J is TRBJ2-7; 12 nucleotides line up with TRBD2. The CDR3 is 15 residues long. V dropped 3 bases and J dropped 4; count of bases not matched to a gene: 4. Germline V gives CDR1 MNHEY, CDR2 SVGAGI. DNA of the CDR3: TGTGCCAGCAGTTATTCCGGACTAGCGGGGTACGAGCAGTACTTC. This translates into CASSYSGLAGYEQYF.

The CDR3 loop reads CASSALQGGDSPLHF. DNA for the CDR3: TGCGCCAGCAGCGCCCTACAGGGAGGCGATTCACCCCTCCACTTT. The V gene is TRBV5-1, the J gene TRBJ1-6; D is possibly TRBD1 (6 bases). CDR1 SGHRS and CDR2 YFSETQ come from the germline V gene. Trimming removed 4 bases at V and 8 bases at J, with 16 bases between. This CDR3 contains 15 residues. The variable domain in full, with the rest retrieved from reference TRBV5-1 and TRBJ1-6, is KAGVTQTPRYLIKTRGQQVTLSCSPISGHRSVSWYQQTPGQGLQFLFEYFSETQRNKGNFPGRFSGRQFSNSRSEMNVSTLELGDSALYLCASSALQGGDSPLHFGNGTRLTVT.

The genes are TRBV6-9 and TRBJ1-5; 7 nucleotides line up with TRBD1. V dropped 7 bases and J dropped 7; count of bases not matched to a gene: 4. Germline CDR1 reads MNHGY; CDR2 reads SVAAGI. The CDR3 is made up of 12 amino acids. CDR3 bases: TGTGCCAGCAACCTACAGGGGCAGCCCCAGCATTTT. Translating it yields CASNLQGQPQHF.

The chain is built from TRBV11-3 and TRBJ1-1; possible D gene TRBD1, 5 bases. V was shortened by 4 bases and J by 5 bases, with 11 bases between the two germline ends. Germline assignment: CDR1 SGHNT and CDR2 YENEEA. This CDR3 is built from 13 residues. In DNA, the CDR3 is TGTGCCAGCAGCTCATTGCGGGGGACTGAAGCTTTCTTT. Its translation: CASSSLRGTEAFF.

The V call is TRBV5-1, the J call TRBJ1-1, with 8 bases aligning to TRBD1. This CDR3 is built from 15 residues. J gave up 4 bases and V 4 bases, and 9 bases lay outside the gene matches. Germline V gene data show CDR1 as SGHRS and CDR2 as YFSETQ. CDR3 nucleotide sequence: TGCGCCAGCAGCCCTAGGACAGGGCGAGGCACTGAAGCTTTCTTT. This translates into CASSPRTGRGTEAFF.

V gene TRBV5-1 combines with J gene TRBJ1-2; TRBD1 matches 7 bases. Germline lookup yields CDR1 SGHRS and CDR2 YFSETQ. The CDR3 totals 14 residues. The J segment lost 3 bases and the V segment lost 4 bases, leaving 6 bases of the junction unmatched. The CDR3 region has the DNA TGCGCCAGCAGCATACAGGGGAAGGACTATGGCTACACCTTC. Translating gives CASSIQGKDYGYTF.

The chain joins TRBV9 to TRBJ2-3; D remains unclear. Germline V gene data show CDR1 as SGDLS and CDR2 as YYNGEE. The CDR3 runs to 16 residues. V was pared by 5 bases and J by 2 bases, with 18 bases between. CDR3 nucleotide sequence: TGTGCCAGCAGTCAAACAGCTGGAGCAGACACAGATACGCAGTATTTT. Protein: CASSQTAGADTDTQYF.

V is TRBV5-1 and J is TRBJ2-5, with D perhaps TRBD1 (5 bases). Between the trimmed V and J ends, which lost 2 bases and 2 bases, there was a span of 16 bases. The CDR3 is made up of 16 amino acids. CDR1 is SGHRS, CDR2 YFSETQ, per germline. CDR3 region: CASSFESGLIQETQYF. The CDR3 DNA reads TGCGCCAGCAGCTTTGAGTCAGGGCTTATACAAGAGACCCAGTACTTC.

In this sample, this clone turned up once. The chain links TRBV29-1 to TRBJ1-2, with D hard to call. CDR1 and CDR2 from the germline V gene are SQVTM and ANQGSEA. The length of the CDR3 is 15 residues. V was clipped by 3 bases and J by 1 base, with 15 bases between them. The CDR3 loop reads CSVDEPAINNYGYTF. Here the CDR3 DNA reads TGCAGCGTTGACGAGCCCGCCATTAATAACTATGGCTACACCTTC.

In its sample, this clone was seen once. The chain combines TRBV19 with TRBJ2-3; 7 bases align to TRBD2. The CDR3 is 15 amino acids. The germline gives CDR1 LNHDA, CDR2 SQIVND (reference sequence). J gave up 3 bases and V 3 bases, and 6 bases lay outside the gene matches. CDR3 coding DNA: TGTGCCAGTAGTATTAGGACTAGGACGACAGATACGCAGTATTTT. It is translated as CASSIRTRTTDTQYF.

The gene calls are TRBV6-6 and TRBJ1-5; D may be TRBD1 (5 bases). The CDR3 has 12 residues. Germline lookup yields CDR1 MNHNY and CDR2 SVGAGI (reference sequence). Trimming pared 8 bases from V and 2 bases from J, leaving 7 bases between. This CDR3 is CASLGGNQPQHF. The CDR3 region has the DNA TGTGCCAGCCTAGGGGGCAATCAGCCCCAGCATTTT.

This CDR3 is CASSSPSGAYQETQYF. CDR3 nucleotides: TGTGCCAGCAGCTCTCCTAGCGGGGCGTACCAAGAGACCCAGTACTTC. The genes are TRBV7-9 and TRBJ2-5; TRBD2 agrees at 9 bases. The CDR3 totals 16 residues. In germline, CDR1 is SEHNR, CDR2 FQNEAQ (reference sequence). The trim removed 4 bases at V and 0 bases at J, leaving 6 bases unmatched.

This chain connects TRBV5-1 to TRBJ2-5, with D tentatively TRBD1 or TRBD2 (5 bases each). V lost 1 base, J lost 5 bases, and 12 bases lay in between. This CDR3 region has 14 residues. Germline V gene sequence: CDR1 SGHRS, CDR2 YFSETQ. This CDR3 reads CASSLMRGTETQYF. In DNA form, the CDR3 reads TGCGCCAGCAGCTTGATGCGAGGGACGGAGACCCAGTACTTC.

For the CDR3, the DNA is TGTGCCAGCAGTCCCGGGACAATACCACAAGAGACCCAGTACTTC. Its translation: CASSPGTIPQETQYF. The chain joins TRBV7-3 to TRBJ2-5; D is possibly TRBD1 (6 bases). This CDR3 contains 15 residues. V was pared by 6 bases and J by 2 bases, with 16 bases between. The germline gives CDR1 SGHTA, CDR2 FQGTGA. Full variable domain (missing parts from reference TRBV7-3 and TRBJ2-5): GAGVSQTPSNKVTEKGKYVELRCDPISGHTALYWYRQSLGQGPEFLIYFQGTGAADDSGLPNDRFFAVRPEGSVSTLKIQRTERGDSAVYLCASSPGTIPQETQYFGPGTRLLVL.

This chain links TRBV27 with TRBJ2-2; D remains ambiguous. Trimming removed 5 bases at V and 6 bases at J, with 7 bases between. The CDR3 has 12 amino acids. Germline values: CDR1 MNHEY, CDR2 SMNVEV (reference sequence). The CDR3 loop reads CASSPLPGELFF. The CDR3 bases are TGTGCCAGCAGTCCCCTGCCCGGGGAGCTGTTTTTT.

Comments on this clone: Other DNA sequences within the sample encode an identical CDR3. V is TRBV25-1 and J is TRBJ2-7; perhaps TRBD1 as D (6 bases). Germline assignment: CDR1 MGHDK and CDR2 SYGVNS. CDR3 size: 13 residues. V was cut by 5 bases and J by 7 bases, with 15 bases left in between. This chain's CDR3 is CASSRTVLGEQYF. The CDR3 coding sequence is TGTGCCAGCAGTCGGACAGTCCTAGGGGAGCAGTACTTC.

The rearrangement uses TRBV19 and TRBJ1-5, with TRBD1 identical over 12 bases. Losses at the gene ends were 5 bases for V and 11 bases for J; bases not matched to a gene: 7. Germline V gene lookup returns CDR1 LNHDA and CDR2 SQIVND (reference sequence). The CDR3 is 14 residues long. The CDR3 DNA is TGTGCCAGTAGTGTGGGACAGGGGGCTACATCCCAGCATTTT. Translating gives CASSVGQGATSQHF.

CDR3 bases: TGTGCCAGCAGCTTGGCTCCGACAGGGGGCTTCGAGCAGTACTTC. This sequence encodes CASSLAPTGGFEQYF. The V call is TRBV5-6, the J call TRBJ2-7, with 10 bases matching TRBD1. The germline V gene encodes CDR1 SGHDT and CDR2 YYEEEE. This CDR3 has 15 amino acids. With 0 bases clipped from V and 6 bases from J, the junction kept 6 bases outside the gene matches. Combining the CDR3 with reference TRBV5-6 and TRBJ2-7 gives the whole variable domain DAGVTQSPTHLIKTRGQQVTLRCSPKSGHDTVSWYQQALGQGPQFIFQYYEEEERQRGNFPDRFSGHQFPNYSSELNVNALLLGDSALYLCASSLAPTGGFEQYFGPGTRLTVT.

The gene calls are TRBV11-1 and TRBJ2-7; 8 positions agree with TRBD2. Germline values: CDR1 SGHAT, CDR2 FQDESV (reference sequence). With 7 bases clipped from V and 2 bases from J, the junction kept 10 bases outside the gene matches. This CDR3 comprises 15 residues. CDR3 bases: TGTGCCAGCACAGACGGGGGGGGCGAGCCCTACGAGCAGTACTTC. Residues: CASTDGGGEPYEQYF.

This clone was observed a handful of times. V gene TRBV20-1 combines with J gene TRBJ2-1; D not certain. Germline CDR1 and CDR2: DFQATT and SNEGSKA (reference sequence). V was pared by 6 bases and J by 6 bases, with 9 bases between. This CDR3 has 11 residues. CDR3 DNA sequence: TGCAGTGCGAATGGCGGCAATGAGCAGTTCTTC. Amino acid sequence: CSANGGNEQFF.

The chain recombines TRBV2 with TRBJ2-7; 7 bases map to TRBD1. The germline gives CDR1 SNHLY, CDR2 FYNNEI. The CDR3 is 13 amino acids. Trimming cost V 6 bases and J 0 bases; bases outside gene matches: 2. DNA of the CDR3: TGTGCCAGCAGATGGGACAGCTCCTACGAGCAGTACTTC. It encodes CASRWDSSYEQYF.

This chain connects TRBV2 to TRBJ2-3; 9 bases line up with TRBD2. The CDR3 runs to 16 residues. The ends lost 1 base at V and 1 base at J; junction bases unmatched: 3. Per the germline V gene, CDR1 is SNHLY and CDR2 is FYNNEI. The CDR3: CASSEGGGGGTDTQYF. CDR3 coding DNA: TGTGCCAGCAGTGAAGGAGGCGGGGGGGGCACAGATACGCAGTATTTT. Looking up the rest from reference TRBV2 and TRBJ2-3 gives the full variable domain: EPEVTQTPSHQVTQMGQEVILRCVPISNHLYFYWYRQILGQKVEFLVSFYNNEISEKSEIFDDQFSVERPDGSNFTLKIRSTKLEDSAMYFCASSEGGGGGTDTQYFGPGTRLTVL.

This chain joins TRBV7-2 and TRBJ2-1; D uncertain. Germline CDR1 SGHTA, CDR2 FQGNSA. The CDR3 extends over 15 amino acids. The V end lost 4 bases, the J end lost 1 base, and 11 bases lay between the germline ends. CDR3: CASSSRGVSYNEQFF. CDR3 nucleotide sequence: TGTGCCAGCAGCTCCCGTGGAGTTTCCTACAATGAGCAGTTCTTC. The full variable domain, with the rest looked up from reference TRBV7-2 and TRBJ2-1, is GAGVSQSPSNKVTEKGKDVELRCDPISGHTALYWYRQSLGQGLEFLIYFQGNSAPDKSGLPSDRFSAERTGGSVSTLTIQRTQQEDSAVYLCASSSRGVSYNEQFFGPGTRLTVL.

In this sample, this clone turned up a few times. The chain is built from TRBV7-9 and TRBJ1-6; TRBD1 might be the D (5 bases). The CDR3 is made up of 15 amino acids. V dropped 5 bases and J dropped 2 bases, with 10 bases sitting between them. The germline V gene has CDR1 SEHNR and CDR2 FQNEAQ (reference sequence). CDR3 loop: CASSGDRAYNSPLHF. In nucleotides, the CDR3 is TGTGCCAGCAGCGGGGACCGCGCCTATAATTCACCCCTCCACTTT.

This chain joins TRBV5-4 and TRBJ1-5; D unresolved. This CDR3 is built from 14 residues. Per germline, CDR1 SGHNT and CDR2 YYREEE (reference sequence). The V end lost 3 bases, the J end lost 3 bases, and 10 bases lay between the germline ends. This chain's CDR3 is CASSSAPINQPQHF. The CDR3, as DNA: TGTGCCAGCAGCTCCGCCCCGATCAATCAGCCCCAGCATTTT.